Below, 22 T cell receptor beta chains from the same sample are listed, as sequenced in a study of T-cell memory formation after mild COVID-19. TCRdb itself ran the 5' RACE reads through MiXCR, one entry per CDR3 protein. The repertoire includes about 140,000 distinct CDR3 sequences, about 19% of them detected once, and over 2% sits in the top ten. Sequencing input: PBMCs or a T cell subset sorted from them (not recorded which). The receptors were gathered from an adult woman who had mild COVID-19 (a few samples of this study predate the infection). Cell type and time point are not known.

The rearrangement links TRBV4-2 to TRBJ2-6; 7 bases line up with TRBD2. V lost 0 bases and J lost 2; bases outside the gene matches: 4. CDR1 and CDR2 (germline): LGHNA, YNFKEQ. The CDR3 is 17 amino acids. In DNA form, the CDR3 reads TGTGCCAGCAGCCAAGATCAGGCGGGGGCTGGGGCCAACGTCCTGACTTTC. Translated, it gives CASSQDQAGAGANVLTF.

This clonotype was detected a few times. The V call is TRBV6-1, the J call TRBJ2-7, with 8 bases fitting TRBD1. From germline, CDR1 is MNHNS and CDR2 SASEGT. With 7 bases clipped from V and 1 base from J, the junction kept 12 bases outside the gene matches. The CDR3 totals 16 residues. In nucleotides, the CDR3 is TGTGCCAGCATTTCAAAGCCGGGACAGGAATCCTACGAGCAGTACTTC. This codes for CASISKPGQESYEQYF.

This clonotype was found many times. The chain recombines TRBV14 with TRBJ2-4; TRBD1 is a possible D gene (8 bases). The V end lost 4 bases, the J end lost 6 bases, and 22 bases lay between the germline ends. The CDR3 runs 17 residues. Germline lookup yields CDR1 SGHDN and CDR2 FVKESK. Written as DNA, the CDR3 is TGTGCCAGCAGCCCAGGACAGGGAGGGGTTCTTAGAAACATTCAGTACTTC. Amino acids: CASSPGQGGVLRNIQYF.

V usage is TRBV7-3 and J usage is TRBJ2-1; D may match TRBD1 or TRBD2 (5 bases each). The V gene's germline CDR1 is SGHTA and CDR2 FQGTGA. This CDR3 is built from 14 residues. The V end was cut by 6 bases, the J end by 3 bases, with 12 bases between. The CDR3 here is CASSSGTDYNEQFF. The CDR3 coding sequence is TGTGCCAGCAGTTCCGGGACGGACTACAATGAGCAGTTCTTC. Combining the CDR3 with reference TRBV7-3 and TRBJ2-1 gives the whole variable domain GAGVSQTPSNKVTEKGKYVELRCDPISGHTALYWYRQSLGQGPEFLIYFQGTGAADDSGLPNDRFFAVRPEGSVSTLKIQRTERGDSAVYLCASSSGTDYNEQFFGPGTRLTVL.

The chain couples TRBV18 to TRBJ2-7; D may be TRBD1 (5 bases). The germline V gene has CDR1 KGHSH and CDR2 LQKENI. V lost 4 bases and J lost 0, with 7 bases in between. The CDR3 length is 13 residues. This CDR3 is CASSHDSSYEQYF. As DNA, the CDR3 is TGTGCCAGCTCACACGACAGCTCCTACGAGCAGTACTTC.

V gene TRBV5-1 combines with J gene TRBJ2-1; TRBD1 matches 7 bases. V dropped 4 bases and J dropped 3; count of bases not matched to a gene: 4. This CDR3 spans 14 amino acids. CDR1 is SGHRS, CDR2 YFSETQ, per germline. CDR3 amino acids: CASSQRQGYNEQFF. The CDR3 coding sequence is TGCGCCAGCAGCCAAAGACAGGGCTACAATGAGCAGTTCTTC.

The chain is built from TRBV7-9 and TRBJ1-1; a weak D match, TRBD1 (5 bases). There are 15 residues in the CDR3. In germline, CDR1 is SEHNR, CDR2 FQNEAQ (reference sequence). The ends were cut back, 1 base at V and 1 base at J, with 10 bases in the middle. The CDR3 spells CASSLVGRKNTEAFF. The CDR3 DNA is TGTGCCAGCAGCTTAGTGGGACGGAAGAACACTGAAGCTTTCTTT.

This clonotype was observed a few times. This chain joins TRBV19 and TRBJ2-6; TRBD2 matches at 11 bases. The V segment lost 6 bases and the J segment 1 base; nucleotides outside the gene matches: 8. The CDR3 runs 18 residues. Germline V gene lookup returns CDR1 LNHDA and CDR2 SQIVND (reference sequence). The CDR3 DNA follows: TGTGCCAGTAGGCCCGTGGGGACTAGCGGATCTGGGGCCAACGTCCTGACTTTC. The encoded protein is CASRPVGTSGSGANVLTF.

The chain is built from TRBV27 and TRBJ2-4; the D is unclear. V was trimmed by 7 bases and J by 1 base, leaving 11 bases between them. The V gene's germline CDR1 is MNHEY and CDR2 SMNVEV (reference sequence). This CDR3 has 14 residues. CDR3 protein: CASTFFGAKNIQYF. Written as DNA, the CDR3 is TGTGCCAGCACCTTCTTCGGGGCCAAAAACATTCAGTACTTC.

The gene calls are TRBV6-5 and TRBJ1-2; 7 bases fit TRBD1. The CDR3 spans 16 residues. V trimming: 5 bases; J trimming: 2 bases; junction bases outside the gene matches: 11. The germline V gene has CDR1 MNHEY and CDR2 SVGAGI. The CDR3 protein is CASSLYRDSSNYGYTF. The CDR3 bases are TGTGCCAGCAGTCTGTACCGGGACAGTTCCAACTATGGCTACACCTTC.

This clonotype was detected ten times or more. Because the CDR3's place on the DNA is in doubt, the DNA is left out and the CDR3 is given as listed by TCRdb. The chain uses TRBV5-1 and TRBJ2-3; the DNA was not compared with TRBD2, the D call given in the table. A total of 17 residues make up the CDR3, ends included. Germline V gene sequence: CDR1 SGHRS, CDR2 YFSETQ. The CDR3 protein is CASSTSTSGGATDTQYF.

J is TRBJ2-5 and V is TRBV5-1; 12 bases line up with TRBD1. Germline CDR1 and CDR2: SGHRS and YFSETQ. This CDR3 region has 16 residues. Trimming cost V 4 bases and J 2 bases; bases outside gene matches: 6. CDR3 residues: CASSLGTGGIQETQYF. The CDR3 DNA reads TGCGCCAGCAGCCTCGGGACAGGGGGCATTCAAGAGACCCAGTACTTC.

CDR3 DNA: TGTGCCAGCAGTTACTCAGGGACAGCGATTGGGACTGAAGCTTTCTTT. Encoded protein: CASSYSGTAIGTEAFF. The chain employs TRBV6-5 and TRBJ1-1; 7 bases align to TRBD1. The CDR3 spans 16 residues. CDR1 and CDR2 from the germline V gene are MNHEY and SVGAGI. J gave up 5 bases and V 0 bases, and 9 bases lay outside the gene matches.

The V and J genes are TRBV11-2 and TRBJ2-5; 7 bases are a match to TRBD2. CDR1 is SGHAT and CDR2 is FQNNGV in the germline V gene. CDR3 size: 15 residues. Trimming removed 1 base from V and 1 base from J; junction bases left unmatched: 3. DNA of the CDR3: TGTGCCAGCAGCTTAGCAGCGGGACTCCAAGAGACCCAGTACTTC. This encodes CASSLAAGLQETQYF.

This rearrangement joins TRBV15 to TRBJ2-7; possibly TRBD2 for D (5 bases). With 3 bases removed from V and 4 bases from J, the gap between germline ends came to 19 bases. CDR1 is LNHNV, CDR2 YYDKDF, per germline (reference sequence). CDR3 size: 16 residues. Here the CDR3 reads CATSRVGRGKSYEQYF. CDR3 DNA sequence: TGTGCCACCAGCAGGGTCGGCAGAGGGAAAAGTTACGAGCAGTACTTC.

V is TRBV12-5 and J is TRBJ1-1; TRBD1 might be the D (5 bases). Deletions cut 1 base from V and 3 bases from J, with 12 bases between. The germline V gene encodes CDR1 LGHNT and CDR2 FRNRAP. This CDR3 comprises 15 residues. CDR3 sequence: CASGLGGARDTEAFF. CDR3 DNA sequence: TGTGCTAGTGGTTTGGGTGGGGCAAGGGACACTGAAGCTTTCTTT.

CDR3 sequence: CASSIGATGSYEQYF. The CDR3 coding sequence is TGTGCCAGTAGTATAGGGGCGACAGGGTCCTACGAGCAGTACTTC. The chain links TRBV19 to TRBJ2-7; 7 nucleotides match TRBD1. The junction had 4 bases not matched to a gene; V was cut back by 1 base and J by 1 base. The CDR3 has 15 amino acids. Germline V CDR1 and CDR2: LNHDA, SQIVND (reference sequence).

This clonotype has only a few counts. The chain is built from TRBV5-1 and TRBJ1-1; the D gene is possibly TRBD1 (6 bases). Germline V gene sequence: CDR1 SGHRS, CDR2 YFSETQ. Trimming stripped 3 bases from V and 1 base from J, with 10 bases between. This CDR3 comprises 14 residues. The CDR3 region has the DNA TGCGCCAGCAGCTCGCGACAGGCGAACACTGAAGCTTTCTTT. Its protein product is CASSSRQANTEAFF.

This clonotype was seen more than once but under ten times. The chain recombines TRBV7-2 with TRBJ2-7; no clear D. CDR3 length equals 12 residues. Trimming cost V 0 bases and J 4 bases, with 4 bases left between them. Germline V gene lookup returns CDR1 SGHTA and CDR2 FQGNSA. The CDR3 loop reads CASSLALYEQYF. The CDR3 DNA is TGTGCCAGCAGCTTAGCCTTGTACGAGCAGTACTTC. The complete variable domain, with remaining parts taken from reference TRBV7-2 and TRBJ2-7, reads GAGVSQSPSNKVTEKGKDVELRCDPISGHTALYWYRQSLGQGLEFLIYFQGNSAPDKSGLPSDRFSAERTGGSVSTLTIQRTQQEDSAVYLCASSLALYEQYFGPGTRLTVT.

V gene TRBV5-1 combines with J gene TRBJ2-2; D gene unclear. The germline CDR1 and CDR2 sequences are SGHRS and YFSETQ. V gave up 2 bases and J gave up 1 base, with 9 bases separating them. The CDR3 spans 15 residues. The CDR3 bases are TGCGCCAGCAGCTTAGCAGCGAGGAACACCGGGGAGCTGTTTTTT. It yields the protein CASSLAARNTGELFF.

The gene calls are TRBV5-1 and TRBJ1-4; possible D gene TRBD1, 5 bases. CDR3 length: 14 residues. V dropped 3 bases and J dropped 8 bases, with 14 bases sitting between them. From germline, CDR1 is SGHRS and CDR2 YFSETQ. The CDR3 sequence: CASSSTAEGEKLFF. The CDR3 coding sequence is TGCGCCAGCAGCTCCACGGCGGAGGGGGAAAAACTGTTTTTT.

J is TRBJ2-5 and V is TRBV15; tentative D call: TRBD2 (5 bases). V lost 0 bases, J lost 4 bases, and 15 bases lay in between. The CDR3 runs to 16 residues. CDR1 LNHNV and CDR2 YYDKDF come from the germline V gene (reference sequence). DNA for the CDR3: TGTGCCACCAGCAGAGACCTCCGCGGGTGGAGAGAGACCCAGTACTTC. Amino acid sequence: CATSRDLRGWRETQYF.